The 13 T cell receptor beta chains presented below share a single source sample, sequenced in a study of beta chain features in type 1 diabetes (dated by TCRdb to about 2018). The library was built by means of the immunoSEQ multiplex PCR assay. The High Capacity cDNA Reverse Transcription Kit was used to reverse transcribe all of the isolated RNA, meaning that expressed TCRB transcripts were what got sequenced. This is the immuneACCESS table as TCRdb keeps it, with only in-frame sequences that have V and J called. A part of the clones is gone; compared with another copy, unresolved V genes explain less than half, and the rest is unexplained. This sample is represented by about 250,000 clones; 13% to 15% of them were singletons. The ten top clones hold about 0.03% of the sample. Sequencing was performed on naive CD4+ T cells from blood. Per the publication, the cell subset or site label means: true naive CD4+ T cells. The origin of the receptors is a woman aged 40 to 50 in good health.

The V and J genes are TRBV10-1 and TRBJ2-1, with TRBD1 as a possible D gene (7 bases). The CDR3 totals 14 residues. V shed 6 bases and J shed 4 bases, with 13 bases lying between them. Germline CDR1 reads WNHNN; CDR2 reads SYGVQD (reference sequence). This chain's CDR3 is CASSGQGGYNEQFF. The CDR3 nucleotides read TGCGCCAGCAGCGGGCAGGGGGGATACAATGAGCAGTTCTTC.

This chain connects TRBV27 to TRBJ2-1; D may be TRBD2 (7 bases). Trimming took off 7 bases at V and 7 bases at J, with 23 bases between the two ends. Germline-derived CDR1 and CDR2 are MNHEY and SMNVEV (reference sequence). The CDR3 consists of 16 residues. The CDR3 DNA is TGTGCCAGCAACCAATTTTGGGCAGGGGAGGGGAATGAGCAGTTCTTC. Translating it yields CASNQFWAGEGNEQFF.

Only a few counts were recorded for this clone. The chain carries TRBV7-8 and TRBJ1-1; D unclear. V lost 5 bases to trimming and J lost 0 bases, with 10 bases between them. Germline CDR1 is SGHVS and CDR2 is FQNEAQ. The CDR3 sequence is 14 residues long. The CDR3 sequence is CASSTRFMNTEAFF. The CDR3 coding sequence is TGTGCCAGCAGCACGAGGTTTATGAACACTGAAGCTTTCTTT. Full variable domain (missing parts from reference TRBV7-8 and TRBJ1-1): GAGVSQSPRYKVAKRGQDVALRCDPISGHVSLFWYQQALGQGPEFLTYFQNEAQLDKSGLPSDRFFAERPEGSVSTLKIQRTQQEDSAVYLCASSTRFMNTEAFFGQGTRLTVV.

V gene TRBV5-5 combines with J gene TRBJ2-5; the D gene is possibly TRBD1 (6 bases). In germline, CDR1 is SGHKS, CDR2 YYEKEE (reference sequence). The V end lost 5 bases, the J end lost 5 bases, and 22 bases lay between the germline ends. The CDR3 sequence is 16 residues long. CDR3 amino acids: CASSDRSTGWKETQYF. The CDR3, as DNA: TGTGCCAGCAGTGACCGTTCGACAGGCTGGAAGGAGACCCAGTACTTC.

This clone was recorded a few times. The chain recombines TRBV28 with TRBJ1-1; D is perhaps TRBD1 (6 bases). The CDR3 covers 13 residues. The V and J ends lost 7 bases and 5 bases respectively, with 14 bases between them. The germline gives CDR1 MDHEN, CDR2 SYDVKM. This chain's CDR3 is CASTPGGWTEAFF. In DNA, the CDR3 is TGTGCCAGCACCCCTGGGGGCTGGACTGAAGCTTTCTTT.

CDR3: CASTRWEEGKETQYF. CDR3 bases: TGTGCCAGCACACGGTGGGAGGAGGGTAAAGAGACCCAGTACTTC. The chain is built from TRBV27 and TRBJ2-5, with D maybe TRBD2 (6 bases). The CDR3 has 15 residues. CDR1 is MNHEY and CDR2 is SMNVEV in the germline V gene (reference sequence). The germline V and J ends were trimmed by 7 bases and 3 bases, with 18 bases remaining between them.

This sequence joins TRBV7-9 and TRBJ1-6; TRBD1 might be the D (5 bases). This CDR3 region has 16 residues. The V end lost 5 bases, the J end lost 7 bases, and 18 bases lay between the germline ends. Germline V lookup: CDR1 SEHNR, CDR2 FQNEAQ (reference sequence). This CDR3 reads CASSLIAGGENSPLHF. CDR3 coding DNA: TGTGCCAGCAGCCTTATAGCGGGGGGGGAAAATTCACCCCTCCACTTT.

The chain uses TRBV5-8 and TRBJ1-5; 7 nucleotides match TRBD1. In germline, CDR1 is SGHTS, CDR2 YDEGEE. The CDR3 is made up of 16 amino acids. After removal of 2 bases from V and 0 bases from J, the junction contained 5 bases not matched to a gene. CDR3 amino acids: CASSFKGAYSNQPQHF. The CDR3 DNA follows: TGTGCCAGCAGCTTCAAGGGGGCTTATAGCAATCAGCCCCAGCATTTT.

This clone was detected a few times. This chain links TRBV6-6 with TRBJ1-1; D is perhaps TRBD1 (6 bases). V lost 6 bases and J 5 bases, leaving 10 bases between the germline ends. Germline loops: CDR1 MNHNY, CDR2 SVGAGI (reference sequence). The CDR3 covers 12 residues. CDR3: CASRQQGTEAFF. CDR3 DNA sequence: TGTGCCAGCAGACAACAGGGAACTGAAGCTTTCTTT.

This clone was seen only a few times. The rearrangement uses TRBV6-5 and TRBJ1-4; 9 bases match TRBD1. J was trimmed by 8 bases and V by 5 bases; bases with no gene match: 6. Germline V gene data show CDR1 as MNHEY and CDR2 as SVGAGI. The CDR3 contains 14 residues. The DNA of the CDR3 is TGTGCCAGCAGTAGGACAGGGGTAGGCGAAAAACTGTTTTTT. This sequence encodes CASSRTGVGEKLFF.

Only a few counts were recorded for this clone. The chain carries TRBV7-6 and TRBJ2-7, with TRBD1 matching 10 bases. Germline CDR1 is SGHVS and CDR2 is FNYEAQ. Losses at the gene ends were 0 bases for V and 2 bases for J; bases not matched to a gene: 7. The CDR3 contains 17 residues. The CDR3 is CASSLAGLGTGAYEQYF. In nucleotides, the CDR3 is TGTGCCAGCAGCTTAGCCGGTCTTGGGACAGGGGCCTACGAGCAGTACTTC.

This chain links TRBV14 with TRBJ1-4; 9 bases map to TRBD1. Germline V gene lookup returns CDR1 SGHDN and CDR2 FVKESK. The CDR3 totals 15 residues. V shed 5 bases and J 7 bases; nucleotides not matched to a gene: 8. The CDR3 region has the DNA TGTGCCAGCAGCATCCGGACAGGGGCCAGTGAAAAACTGTTTTTT. It yields the protein CASSIRTGASEKLFF.

In this sample, this clone turned up a few times. The chain is built from TRBV18 and TRBJ2-2; weak D call: TRBD2 (5 bases). V was cut by 3 bases and J by 6 bases, with 11 bases left in between. Germline V gene data show CDR1 as KGHSH and CDR2 as LQKENI. This CDR3 is built from 14 residues. This CDR3 reads CASSPLDGAGELFF. For the CDR3, the DNA is TGTGCCAGCTCACCCCTGGACGGGGCCGGGGAGCTGTTTTTT.